This T cell receptor beta chain was found in a study of T cell repertoires in ileal Crohn's disease. Study at large: Thiopurines (around 10) or anti-TNF agents (roughly 18) were given postoperatively to about half. Overall study findings and caveats: Sorted CD8 T cells held more high-frequency clones than CD4. Active smokers at surgery had more clonal expansions than non-smokers.

Germline CDR1 reads MNHNY; CDR2 reads SVGAGI (reference sequence). CDR3 length: 13 amino acids. V was shortened by 0 bases and J by 2 bases, with 4 bases between the two germline ends. The table lists this clone with a few counts. What it binds is not known. About 490 nanograms of biopsy DNA per sample underwent TCRB immunosequencing. Some clones are missing from TCRdb's copy, which holds only in-frame ones; the method was immunoSEQ multiplex PCR. Of 9,500 to 15,000 clones in the sample, 70% to 80% were seen once. V usage is TRBV6-6 and J usage is TRBJ1-1; D not resolved. Sequencing was carried out using ileal tissue. This sequence was found in an adult with Crohn's disease. The CDR3, as DNA: TGTGCCAGCAGTTACTCTAGTAACACTGAAGCTTTCTTT. It encodes CASSYSSNTEAFF.